The 4 T cell receptor beta chains below come from one sample, sequenced in a study of cytomegalovirus exposure and HLA in healthy donors. Primers: 60 Vbeta forward and 13 Jbeta reverse. Method: immunoSEQ multiplex PCR; TCRdb's copy keeps in-frame clones and lacks some. Seen here are 120,000 to 150,000 clones, 65% to 80% observed once, and the top ten hold 1% to 1.5%. The sample was PBMCs. The source of these receptors is a male donor in good health and CMV-seropositive.

The gene calls are TRBV11-2 and TRBJ2-1; 9 positions match TRBD1. The germline V gene encodes CDR1 SGHAT and CDR2 FQNNGV. CDR3 length: 14 amino acids. After removal of 5 bases from V and 10 bases from J, the junction contained 9 bases not matched to a gene. CDR3 DNA sequence: TGTGCCAGCAGCCCAGGACAGGGGCGGAGAGAGCAGTTCTTC. Translated, it gives CASSPGQGRREQFF.

V and J are TRBV15 and TRBJ1-1; 8 nucleotides align to TRBD1. The germline V gene encodes CDR1 LNHNV and CDR2 YYDKDF (reference sequence). The CDR3 length is 19 residues. V lost 5 bases to trimming and J lost 1 base; unmatched junction nucleotides: 18. CDR3 amino acids: CATSLTKLRDRRKNTEAFF. The CDR3 coding sequence is TGTGCCACCAGCCTAACGAAGCTCCGGGACAGGAGAAAGAACACTGAAGCTTTCTTT.

This clone was seen only once. CDR3 region: CASLGGLATNEQFF. CDR3 DNA: TGTGCCAGCTTGGGGGGACTAGCTACCAACGAGCAGTTCTTC. The chain couples TRBV2 to TRBJ2-1; 9 nucleotides agree with TRBD2. The germline V gene has CDR1 SNHLY and CDR2 FYNNEI. V lost 8 bases to trimming and J lost 10 bases; unmatched junction nucleotides: 12. The CDR3 runs to 14 residues.

The chain employs TRBV10-2 and TRBJ2-2; tentatively, D is TRBD2 (6 bases). Trimming shortened V by 9 bases and J by 2 bases, and 13 bases separated the two germline ends. The CDR3 has 14 amino acids. The germline V gene encodes CDR1 WSHSY and CDR2 SAAADI. The CDR3 reads CARSPGLNTGELFF. CDR3 bases: TGCGCCAGGTCGCCGGGACTCAACACCGGGGAGCTGTTTTTT.